A single sample is the source of the 17 T cell receptor beta chains below, sequenced in a study of T cells in women clearing cervical HPV infection. Profiling relied on immunoSEQ multiplex PCR, and the TCRdb table lists in-frame clones only, not all of them. The sample includes roughly 22,000 clones. Sequenced sample: blood buffy coat. The receptors shown here come from a woman between 18 and 70 years old with a cervical HPV16 infection that either progressed to CIN3+ or cleared (not recorded which).

The CDR3 sequence: CASSSNRNRDYTF. Partial CDR3 DNA: TGTGCCAGCAGCTCTAACAGGAATCGCGAC. The chain couples TRBV7-9 to TRBJ1-2, with D tentatively TRBD1 (5 bases). The read falls 3 residues short of the CDR3 end, and the missing part is taken from the germline J gene. The CDR3 runs to 13 residues. Germline values: CDR1 SEHNR, CDR2 FQNEAQ (reference sequence).

Comments on this clone: The read comes to an end 3 residues before the CDR3 does, leaving the germline J gene to fill in the end. The genes are TRBV19 and TRBJ1-2; TRBD1 matches 8 bases. Per the germline V gene, CDR1 is LNHDA and CDR2 is SQIVND (reference sequence). The CDR3 length is 14 residues. The CDR3 region is CASSIERDRNDYTF. CDR3 DNA, as far as it was read: TGTGCCAGTAGTATAGAAAGGGACAGGAATGAC.

For this clone: Read data end 3 residues before the CDR3 end; the end is taken from the germline J gene. V usage is TRBV5-4 and J usage is TRBJ2-3; 8 bases line up with TRBD1. Germline V gene data show CDR1 as SGHNT and CDR2 as YYREEE (reference sequence). There are 14 residues in the CDR3. The CDR3 is CASSRQGIQETQYF. CDR3 DNA, as far as it was read: TGTGCCAGCAGCAGACAGGGGATTCAAGAGACG.

Notes on this clone: The read is 3 residues too short to cover the CDR3 end, so that end is filled in from the germline J gene. The chain joins TRBV19 to TRBJ2-5; 8 bases line up with TRBD1. Unmatched junction bases numbered 8, after V lost 6 bases and J lost 5 bases. The germline CDR1 and CDR2 sequences are LNHDA and SQIVND (reference sequence). The CDR3 sequence is 14 residues long. The CDR3 sequence is CASSRGQGWETQYF. The sequenced CDR3 bases are TGTGCCAGTAGCCGAGGACAGGGCTGGGAGACC. Based on the CDR3 plus reference TRBV19 and TRBJ2-5, the full variable domain is DGGITQSPKYLFRKEGQNVTLSCEQNLNHDAMYWYRQDPGQGLRLIYYSQIVNDFQKGDIAEGYSVSREKKESFPLTVTSAQKNPTAFYLCASSRGQGWETQYFGPGTRLLVL.

As regards this clone: The read terminates 3 residues ahead of where the CDR3 ends, so the germline J gene completes it. The chain recombines TRBV12-5 with TRBJ2-2; 9 bases fit TRBD1. J lost 7 bases, V lost 3 bases, and 27 bases had no gene match. The CDR3 length is 22 residues. The V gene's germline CDR1 is LGHNT and CDR2 FRNRAP. CDR3 amino acids: CASGFMGFSFGGQGLVGGELFF. CDR3 DNA, as far as it was read: TGTGCTAGTGGTTTTATGGGGTTTTCGTTTGGGGGACAGGGCCTTGTTGGCGGGGAG.

With respect to this clone: Read coverage stops 3 residues before the CDR3 terminus; the germline J gene supplies the remainder. The chain joins TRBV5-4 to TRBJ1-6; possible D gene TRBD1, 6 bases. CDR3 length: 15 residues. V was clipped by 2 bases and J by 7 bases, with 13 bases between them. Germline lookup yields CDR1 SGHNT and CDR2 YYREEE (reference sequence). CDR3 DNA (partial): TGTGCCAGCAGCTTACCAGGGGTAGGCAATTCACCC. This gives the protein CASSLPGVGNSP. The full CDR3 sequence reads CASSLPGVGNSPLHF.

The DNA read from the CDR3 is TGTGCCAGCTGTTTGGGACTAGCCTACGAC. Its translation is CASCLGLAYD. The complete CDR3 protein is CASCLGLAYDYTF. V is TRBV18 and J is TRBJ1-2, with D possibly TRBD1 on 5 matching bases. The sequence runs out 3 residues before the end of the CDR3; the remainder is reconstructed from the germline J gene. This CDR3 region has 13 residues. Germline lookup yields CDR1 KGHSH and CDR2 LQKENI. The complete variable domain, with remaining parts taken from reference TRBV18 and TRBJ1-2, reads NAGVMQNPRHLVRRRGQEARLRCSPMKGHSHVYWYRQLPEEGLKFMVYLQKENIIDESGMPKERFSAEFPKEGPSILRIQQVVRGDSAAYFCASCLGLAYDYTFGSGTRLTVV.

As regards this clone: The read finishes 3 residues shy of the CDR3 end, and the germline J gene is used to complete it. The chain employs TRBV7-2 and TRBJ1-4; D might be TRBD1 (5 bases). Trimming removed 2 bases from V and 7 bases from J, with 8 bases in between. Germline lookup yields CDR1 SGHTA and CDR2 FQGNSA. There are 13 residues in the CDR3. CDR3 in amino acids: CASSLRRGEKLFF. Incomplete CDR3 DNA: TGTGCCAGCAGCTTAAGGAGGGGTGAAAAA.

To note about this clone: The CDR3 extends 3 residues past the end of the read, so its final part is completed from the germline J gene. The J gene is TRBJ2-1, the V gene TRBV9; D is perhaps TRBD1 (7 bases). Trimming removed 0 bases at V and 9 bases at J, with 28 bases between. Germline V gives CDR1 SGDLS, CDR2 YYNGEE. This CDR3 comprises 19 residues. Partial CDR3 DNA: TGTGCCAGCAGCGTAGGTATTAAAACGGGGGACAGAGATGACGGTGAG. It translates to CASSVGIKTGDRDDGE. The whole CDR3 protein reads CASSVGIKTGDRDDGEQFF.

The chain's CDR3 is CSASRREGAKNIQYF. The part of the CDR3 DNA that was read is TGCAGTGCTAGTCGGCGGGAGGGTGCCAAAAACATT. The chain links TRBV20-1 to TRBJ2-4; TRBD2 matches 9 bases. The CDR3 end is not reached by the read, which stops 3 residues before it; the germline J gene fills it in. Unmatched junction bases numbered 4, after V lost 3 bases and J lost 1 base. Germline CDR1 DFQATT, CDR2 SNEGSKA (reference sequence). The CDR3 spans 15 residues.

Comment on this clone: The CDR3 end falls 3 residues outside the read, so it is completed with the germline J gene. The chain recombines TRBV6-1 with TRBJ1-2, with D possibly matching TRBD1 (6 bases). This CDR3 contains 15 residues. Germline CDR1 is MNHNS and CDR2 is SASEGT. Trimming took off 5 bases at V and 6 bases at J, with 19 bases between the two ends. CDR3 loop: CASSKVQGAKDGYTF. The CDR3 bases that were read are TGTGCCAGCAGTAAAGTACAGGGCGCCAAGGATGGC.

The CDR3 here is CASSQGGESPLFF. CDR3 DNA (partial): TGTGCCAGCAGCCAAGGGGGCGAGTCACCG. The chain employs TRBV7-6 and TRBJ2-2; 7 positions match TRBD1. The read comes to an end 3 residues before the CDR3 does, leaving the germline J gene to fill in the end. The CDR3 length is 13 residues. Germline V lookup: CDR1 SGHVS, CDR2 FNYEAQ. Full variable domain (missing parts from reference TRBV7-6 and TRBJ2-2): GAGVSQSPRYKVTKRGQDVALRCDPISGHVSLYWYRQALGQGPEFLTYFNYEAQQDKSGLPNDRFSAERPEGSISTLTIQRTEQRDSAMYRCASSQGGESPLFFGEGSRLTVL.

Concerning this clone itself: The missing CDR3 end, 3 residues past where the read stops, is filled in from the germline J gene. The chain has TRBV19 and TRBJ2-1; TRBD1 is a possible D gene (6 bases). The germline V gene encodes CDR1 LNHDA and CDR2 SQIVND (reference sequence). The CDR3 extends over 16 amino acids. V shed 4 bases and J shed 9 bases, with 22 bases lying between them. The part of the CDR3 DNA that was read is TGTGCCAGTAGTAAGATTGGGCAGGGGATTGTTGGTGAG. Amino acid sequence: CASSKIGQGIVGE. The entire CDR3 reads CASSKIGQGIVGEQFF. Together with reference TRBV19 and TRBJ2-1, the CDR3 gives the full variable domain: DGGITQSPKYLFRKEGQNVTLSCEQNLNHDAMYWYRQDPGQGLRLIYYSQIVNDFQKGDIAEGYSVSREKKESFPLTVTSAQKNPTAFYLCASSKIGQGIVGEQFFGPGTRLTVL.

Comments on this clone: Read coverage stops 3 residues before the CDR3 terminus; the germline J gene supplies the remainder. This rearrangement joins TRBV5-5 to TRBJ1-4; no definite D call. This CDR3 comprises 13 residues. Germline values: CDR1 SGHKS, CDR2 YYEKEE (reference sequence). Trimming shortened V by 2 bases and J by 5 bases, and 7 bases separated the two germline ends. The sequenced part of the CDR3 DNA is TGTGCCAGCAGCTTAGGGCCGAATGAAAAA. It encodes CASSLGPNEK. The entire CDR3 reads CASSLGPNEKLFF.

Comment on this clone: The read gets to within 3 residues of the CDR3 end, and the germline J gene fills in the rest. The chain couples TRBV2 to TRBJ1-2, with D unclear. The CDR3 runs to 13 residues. Germline CDR1 and CDR2: SNHLY and FYNNEI. CDR3 sequence reads: CAASGGNSYDYTF. Incomplete CDR3 DNA: TGTGCCGCCAGCGGCGGGAACTCCTACGAC.

As regards this clone: Read sequence stops 3 residues before the CDR3 end, and the germline J gene provides the missing end. The V gene is TRBV4-1, the J gene TRBJ1-5; the match to TRBD1 covers 8 bases. This CDR3 is built from 17 residues. Per the germline V gene, CDR1 is MGHRA and CDR2 is YSYEKL. J gave up 8 bases and V 1 base, and 13 bases lay outside the gene matches. CDR3 DNA (partial): TGCGCCAGCAGCCAAGGTTCGAGACAGGGGCTATCGGAGCCC. This translates into CASSQGSRQGLSEP. The entire CDR3 is CASSQGSRQGLSEPQHF.

On this clone itself: The read ends 3 residues early relative to the CDR3; the germline J gene fills the gap. This sequence joins TRBV5-6 and TRBJ2-2, with TRBD1 matching over 7 bases. This CDR3 contains 14 residues. Germline CDR1 reads SGHDT; CDR2 reads YYEEEE. CDR3 residues: CASSAGTDDSPLFF. The part of the CDR3 DNA that was read is TGTGCCAGCAGCGCCGGGACAGACGATTCACCG.